The 21 T cell receptor beta chains below come from one sample, sequenced in a study of blood T cells in healthy people across ages. A second about 7 to 12 cycle PCR used barcoded and J-beta primers. Each CDR3 protein gets one entry after TCRdb re-called the 5' RACE reads with MiXCR. The sample carries approximately 600,000 distinct CDR3 sequences, 58% recorded once. Sequences were obtained from blood. The receptors were gathered from a man in his 60s in good health.

A few counts support this clonotype. The CDR3 bases are TGCGCCAGCAGCCTGACAGGGGCGGCCTACGAGCAGTACTTC. It is translated as CASSLTGAAYEQYF. The rearrangement uses TRBV5-1 and TRBJ2-7; 8 nucleotides line up with TRBD1. This CDR3 region has 14 residues. With 4 bases clipped from V and 2 bases from J, the junction kept 5 bases outside the gene matches. CDR1 is SGHRS, CDR2 YFSETQ, per germline.

The count of this clonotype is one. V is TRBV3-1 and J is TRBJ2-1; D gene ambiguous. In germline, CDR1 is LGHDT, CDR2 YNNKEL (reference sequence). The CDR3 runs to 14 residues. V lost 3 bases and J lost 3, with 9 bases in between. CDR3 DNA: TGTGCCAGCAGCCAGAACGACCTCTACAATGAGCAGTTCTTC. This encodes CASSQNDLYNEQFF.

The gene calls are TRBV20-1 and TRBJ2-5; TRBD2 aligns across 10 bases. V lost 5 bases and J lost 5; bases outside the gene matches: 8. Germline V gene data show CDR1 as DFQATT and CDR2 as SNEGSKA (reference sequence). This CDR3 contains 14 residues. The CDR3 spells CSAADSGGYETQYF. The CDR3 bases are TGCAGTGCTGCAGATAGCGGGGGGTATGAGACCCAGTACTTC.

The chain employs TRBV5-1 and TRBJ2-3, with TRBD2 as a possible D gene (5 bases). V was trimmed by 4 bases and J by 9 bases, leaving 18 bases between them. Germline loops: CDR1 SGHRS, CDR2 YFSETQ. The CDR3 length is 14 residues. The CDR3 nucleotides are TGCGCCAGCAGCGGAGGAAGAGGCGGAGAAACGCAGTATTTT. This translates into CASSGGRGGETQYF.

This clonotype was observed a few times. The V call is TRBV10-1, the J call TRBJ2-3, with 7 bases lining up with TRBD2. The CDR3 loop spans 14 amino acids. Germline V gene data show CDR1 as WNHNN and CDR2 as SYGVQD (reference sequence). Here the CDR3 reads CAKGSSGEVDTQYF. CDR3 nucleotide sequence: TGCGCTAAAGGCTCCAGCGGGGAGGTAGATACGCAGTATTTT.

The rearrangement joins TRBV7-9 to TRBJ2-1; a possible D gene is TRBD2 (6 bases). The V gene lost 1 base and the J gene lost 14 bases, with 9 bases spanning the gap. Germline CDR1 and CDR2: SEHNR and FQNEAQ (reference sequence). The CDR3 consists of 11 residues. The CDR3 nucleotides read TGTGCCAGCAGCTTAGTAGGAGGGGAGTTCTTC. Its protein is CASSLVGGEFF.

The rearrangement links TRBV5-1 to TRBJ1-6; tentative D call: TRBD1 (6 bases). V shed 1 base and J shed 0 bases, with 14 bases lying between them. CDR3 length: 18 amino acids. Germline V gene lookup returns CDR1 SGHRS and CDR2 YFSETQ. DNA of the CDR3: TGCGCCAGCAGCTTGAGGTCTCAGGGGAACTCCTATAATTCACCCCTCCACTTT. Translating it yields CASSLRSQGNSYNSPLHF.

This clonotype appeared a few times. V is TRBV9 and J is TRBJ1-2; 9 bases fit TRBD1. Germline V gene lookup returns CDR1 SGDLS and CDR2 YYNGEE. The trim removed 3 bases at V and 7 bases at J, leaving 7 bases unmatched. The CDR3 contains 14 residues. CDR3 in DNA: TGTGCCAGCAGCGATATACAGGGGGCGCGTGGCTACACCTTC. Amino acids: CASSDIQGARGYTF.

Ten or more counts support this clonotype. The chain joins TRBV29-1 to TRBJ2-7; TRBD2 matches at 7 bases. The J call may be incorrect, as the DNA end agrees better with TRBJ2-5. The CDR3 totals 14 residues. Germline V gives CDR1 SQVTM, CDR2 ANQGSEA. The CDR3: CSALTSSQGGTQYF. CDR3 DNA: TGCAGCGCCCTGACTAGCTCCCAGGGTGGGACCCAGTACTTC.

The gene calls are TRBV20-1 and TRBJ1-2, with D perhaps TRBD1 (5 bases). The germline V gene has CDR1 DFQATT and CDR2 SNEGSKA (reference sequence). V lost 6 bases, J lost 2 bases, and 13 bases lay in between. There are 13 residues in the CDR3. The CDR3 region has the DNA TGCAGTGCCCAGGAGGGACCGAACTATGGCTACACCTTC. As protein: CSAQEGPNYGYTF.

This clonotype appeared a few times. The V call is TRBV12-3 or TRBV12-4, the J call TRBJ1-2, with D tentatively TRBD1 (5 bases). CDR3 size: 12 residues. V was pared by 3 bases and J by 7 bases, with 9 bases between. CDR3 sequence (DNA): TGTGCCAGCAGTTTCTGGGGCGGTGGCTACACCTTC. This sequence encodes CASSFWGGGYTF.

The rearrangement uses TRBV11-2 and TRBJ2-1, with D unclear. The germline V gene has CDR1 SGHAT and CDR2 FQNNGV. Trimming removed 0 bases at V and 3 bases at J, with 3 bases between. This CDR3 contains 13 residues. The CDR3 here is CASSLDFYNEQFF. The CDR3 nucleotides read TGTGCCAGCAGCTTAGATTTCTACAATGAGCAGTTCTTC.

The chain has TRBV27 and TRBJ2-1, with 14 bases fitting TRBD2. CDR1 and CDR2 from the germline V gene are MNHEY and SMNVEV (reference sequence). This CDR3 region has 16 residues. Losses at the gene ends were 5 bases for V and 6 bases for J; bases not matched to a gene: 6. CDR3 sequence reads: CASSLLGTSGGNEQFF. The CDR3 DNA follows: TGTGCCAGCAGTCTCCTCGGGACTAGCGGGGGCAATGAGCAGTTCTTC.

The chain combines TRBV7-8 with TRBJ2-3; no clear D gene. CDR3 length equals 15 residues. Trimming cost V 4 bases and J 2 bases, with 13 bases left between them. CDR1 is SGHVS and CDR2 is FQNEAQ in the germline V gene. The CDR3, as DNA: TGTGCCAGCAGCTCCCCCGTCGCCTCCACAGATACGCAGTATTTT. This codes for CASSSPVASTDTQYF.

The CDR3 protein is CASSKQEGRRLGTDTQYF. Here the CDR3 DNA reads TGTGCCAGCAGCAAACAGGAGGGGAGGAGGTTGGGCACAGATACGCAGTATTTT. The chain carries TRBV21-1 and TRBJ2-3; the DNA was not compared with TRBD2, the D call given in the table. TRBV21-1 is labeled a pseudogene. This CDR3 has 18 residues.

This chain links TRBV10-3 with TRBJ1-5; D unresolved. CDR1 and CDR2 (germline): ENHRY, SYGVKD. Trimming left V 3 bases short and J 4 bases short, with 7 bases between. CDR3 length: 13 amino acids. CDR3 sequence reads: CAISDVGNQPQHF. The DNA of the CDR3 is TGTGCCATCAGTGATGTCGGAAATCAGCCCCAGCATTTT.

The rearrangement links TRBV3-1 to TRBJ1-5; 7 bases are shared with TRBD1. CDR1 and CDR2 (germline): LGHDT, YNNKEL (reference sequence). J was trimmed by 4 bases and V by 3 bases; bases with no gene match: 6. The CDR3 is made up of 15 amino acids. In nucleotides, the CDR3 is TGTGCCAGCAGCCACGGGACAGATGGGAATCAGCCCCAGCATTTT. Translated, it gives CASSHGTDGNQPQHF.

The V gene is TRBV11-2, the J gene TRBJ2-5, with D perhaps matching TRBD2 (6 bases). The V and J ends lost 3 bases and 6 bases respectively, with 8 bases between them. CDR1 and CDR2 (germline): SGHAT, FQNNGV. CDR3 length: 12 residues. CDR3 residues: CASSLAGKTQYF. As DNA, the CDR3 is TGTGCCAGCAGCTTGGCGGGGAAGACCCAGTACTTC.

This clonotype showed up just a few times. The J gene is TRBJ2-1, the V gene TRBV4-1, with D unresolved. Germline V CDR1 and CDR2: MGHRA, YSYEKL. CDR3 length: 13 amino acids. V was cut by 1 base and J by 6 bases, with 7 bases left in between. The DNA for the CDR3 is TGCGCCAGCAGCCAAGGGGTGAGCAATGAGCAGTTCTTC. This sequence encodes CASSQGVSNEQFF.

This chain uses TRBV7-9 with TRBJ2-1; D is possibly TRBD2 (6 bases). This CDR3 is 15 amino acids long. V shed 5 bases and J shed 3 bases, with 14 bases lying between them. Germline CDR1 and CDR2: SEHNR and FQNEAQ (reference sequence). The CDR3, as DNA: TGTGCCAGCAGCCCTGGGGGACTGCTCTACAATGAGCAGTTCTTC. This encodes CASSPGGLLYNEQFF.

This chain connects TRBV11-2 to TRBJ2-3; 8 bases align to TRBD1. The CDR3 has 16 amino acids. The V gene's germline CDR1 is SGHAT and CDR2 FQNNGV. J was trimmed by 6 bases and V by 8 bases; bases with no gene match: 16. This CDR3 is CASPRNAGQARDTQYF. In nucleotides, the CDR3 is TGTGCCAGCCCCCGAAATGCGGGACAGGCTAGGGATACGCAGTATTTT.